A single sample gave rise to the 23 T cell receptor beta chains below, sequenced in a study of cytomegalovirus exposure and HLA in healthy donors. 60 Vbeta and 13 Jbeta primers were used in PCR. Some clones are missing from TCRdb's copy, which holds only in-frame ones; the method was immunoSEQ multiplex PCR. The sample contains 90,000 to 150,000 clones, 8.5% to 9% of which appear only once. Sequenced: PBMCs. The receptors were sampled from a woman in her forties in good health and CMV-seropositive.

This clone was detected only a few times. The chain uses TRBV11-2 and TRBJ2-2; D ambiguous. The CDR3 contains 14 residues. Per the germline V gene, CDR1 is SGHAT and CDR2 is FQNNGV. Trimming left V 1 base short and J 7 bases short, with 10 bases between. CDR3 residues: CASSLVRLNGELFF. DNA for the CDR3: TGTGCCAGCAGCTTAGTGCGGCTCAACGGGGAGCTGTTTTTT.

The genes are TRBV10-3 and TRBJ2-2, with TRBD2 matching 10 bases. This CDR3 is 15 amino acids long. CDR1 ENHRY and CDR2 SYGVKD come from the germline V gene. V lost 1 base to trimming and J lost 6 bases; unmatched junction nucleotides: 2. As DNA, the CDR3 is TGTGCCATCAGTGAGTTAGCGGGGGGCCCCGGGGAGCTGTTTTTT. Residues: CAISELAGGPGELFF.

A few counts support this clone. The V and J genes are TRBV7-9 and TRBJ1-5; D is unclear. V dropped 1 base and J dropped 2 bases, with 6 bases sitting between them. This CDR3 comprises 14 residues. Germline lookup yields CDR1 SEHNR and CDR2 FQNEAQ (reference sequence). CDR3 sequence (DNA): TGTGCCAGCAGCTTAGGTGCGGGCAATCAGCCCCAGCATTTT. This translates into CASSLGAGNQPQHF. The full variable domain, with the rest looked up from reference TRBV7-9 and TRBJ1-5, is DTGVSQNPRHKITKRGQNVTFRCDPISEHNRLYWYRQTLGQGPEFLTYFQNEAQLEKSRLLSDRFSAERPKGSFSTLEIQRTEQGDSAMYLCASSLGAGNQPQHFGDGTRLSIL.

Details on this clone: Mismatch with germline at one junction end may stem from a read error. The CDR3 loop reads CASSPKNYGYKF. Written as DNA, the CDR3 is TGTGCCAGCAGCCCCAAAAACTATGGCTACAAATTC. The chain employs TRBV6-5 and TRBJ1-2, with D unclear. Per germline, CDR1 MNHEY and CDR2 SVGAGI. The CDR3 extends over 12 amino acids.

This clone was seen a handful of times. The CDR3 sequence: CASSGQGFYGYTF. The CDR3 nucleotides read TGTGCCAGCAGCGGCCAGGGGTTCTACGGCTACACCTTC. The chain couples TRBV9 to TRBJ1-2, with TRBD1 as a possible D gene (6 bases). This CDR3 is 13 amino acids long. V lost 3 bases and J lost 8, with 14 bases in between. Germline lookup yields CDR1 SGDLS and CDR2 YYNGEE. Together with reference TRBV9 and TRBJ1-2, the CDR3 gives the full variable domain: DSGVTQTPKHLITATGQRVTLRCSPRSGDLSVYWYQQSLDQGLQFLIQYYNGEERAKGNILERFSAQQFPDLHSELNLSSLELGDSALYFCASSGQGFYGYTFGSGTRLTVV.

V is TRBV28 and J is TRBJ2-1; 9 nucleotides line up with TRBD1. V shed 6 bases and J 2 bases; nucleotides not matched to a gene: 5. This CDR3 region has 15 residues. CDR1 MDHEN and CDR2 SYDVKM come from the germline V gene. The CDR3 spells CASRPDRGAYNEQFF. The CDR3 DNA reads as TGTGCCAGCAGACCCGACAGGGGGGCCTACAATGAGCAGTTCTTC.

This clone was recorded a few times. This sequence joins TRBV30 and TRBJ1-2; perhaps TRBD1 as D (6 bases). V was pared by 4 bases and J by 8 bases, with 20 bases between. There are 14 residues in the CDR3. Germline V gives CDR1 GTSNPN, CDR2 SVGIG (reference sequence). As DNA, the CDR3 is TGTGCCTGGACCACTCAGGGGACCTATGCCGGCTACACCTTC. Protein product: CAWTTQGTYAGYTF.

The CDR3 sequence: CASRDHTGLYGYTF. The CDR3 DNA sequence: TGTGCCAGCAGGGACCATACAGGGCTCTATGGCTACACCTTC. The chain couples TRBV6-4 to TRBJ1-2, with a weak D call TRBD1 (6 bases). This CDR3 has 14 amino acids. Germline V gives CDR1 MRHNA, CDR2 SNTAGT. V was cut by 6 bases and J by 4 bases, with 15 bases left in between.

This clone was counted a few times. The chain uses TRBV5-1 and TRBJ1-1; 8 bases match TRBD1. The CDR3 sequence is 15 residues long. V lost 4 bases and J lost 6; bases outside the gene matches: 11. Germline V gene sequence: CDR1 SGHRS, CDR2 YFSETQ. The CDR3 nucleotides read TGCGCCAGCAGCCCGACGACAGGGGTTGGGCCTGAAGCTTTCTTT. It translates to CASSPTTGVGPEAFF.

This clone turned up a few times. J is TRBJ2-7 and V is TRBV27, with D perhaps TRBD1 (5 bases). CDR3 length: 14 residues. V lost 5 bases to trimming and J lost 1 base, with 12 bases between them. Germline CDR1 MNHEY, CDR2 SMNVEV (reference sequence). CDR3 nucleotides: TGTGCCAGCAGTGTCCCAGGGAAATCCTACGAGCAGTACTTC. This encodes CASSVPGKSYEQYF.

This chain uses TRBV5-5 with TRBJ2-2; 8 bases agree with TRBD1. CDR1 is SGHKS and CDR2 is YYEKEE in the germline V gene (reference sequence). Unmatched junction bases numbered 3, after V lost 4 bases and J lost 1 base. The CDR3 sequence is 15 residues long. CDR3 region: CASSRDRWNTGELFF. CDR3 nucleotide sequence: TGTGCCAGCAGCCGGGACAGGTGGAACACCGGGGAGCTGTTTTTT.

The chain has TRBV28 and TRBJ2-7; 8 bases agree with TRBD2. Unmatched junction bases numbered 15, after V lost 7 bases and J lost 4 bases. Germline-derived CDR1 and CDR2 are MDHEN and SYDVKM. The CDR3 has 16 residues. CDR3 loop: CASTSQGQRGRYEQYF. In DNA, the CDR3 is TGTGCCAGCACCTCACAGGGTCAGCGGGGGAGGTACGAGCAGTACTTC.

A few counts support this clone. The chain links TRBV6-5 to TRBJ1-2; a possible D gene is TRBD1 (6 bases). V was trimmed by 0 bases and J by 4 bases, leaving 15 bases between them. This CDR3 is built from 16 residues. Germline loops: CDR1 MNHEY, CDR2 SVGAGI. The CDR3: CASSYSISQGPYGYTF. The CDR3 DNA reads TGTGCCAGCAGTTACTCGATATCACAGGGTCCCTATGGCTACACCTTC.

This clone was detected a few times. The chain combines TRBV5-4 with TRBJ2-1, with 10 bases lining up with TRBD2. V lost 4 bases and J lost 3; bases outside the gene matches: 4. CDR1 is SGHNT and CDR2 is YYREEE in the germline V gene (reference sequence). This CDR3 has 15 residues. The CDR3 region is CASSLTSGDYNEQFF. CDR3 sequence (DNA): TGTGCCAGCAGCCTTACTAGCGGGGACTACAATGAGCAGTTCTTC. The full variable domain, in which reference TRBV5-4 and TRBJ2-1 provide the parts outside the CDR3, is ETGVTQSPTHLIKTRGQQVTLRCSSQSGHNTVSWYQQALGQGPQFIFQYYREEENGRGNFPPRFSGLQFPNYSSELNVNALELDDSALYLCASSLTSGDYNEQFFGPGTRLTVL.

This clone was seen only a few times. V usage is TRBV30 and J usage is TRBJ1-1, with 9 positions matching TRBD1. Looked up from germline, CDR1 is GTSNPN and CDR2 is SVGIG (reference sequence). Trimming removed 2 bases from V and 6 bases from J; junction bases left unmatched: 7. The CDR3 extends over 14 amino acids. CDR3 in amino acids: CAWSLQGARAEAFF. The CDR3, as DNA: TGTGCCTGGAGTTTACAGGGGGCGCGGGCTGAAGCTTTCTTT.

This clone was picked up a small number of times. The V and J genes are TRBV27 and TRBJ2-7; D might be TRBD1 (6 bases). The length of the CDR3 is 16 residues. Trimming stripped 4 bases from V and 3 bases from J, with 19 bases between. Germline V CDR1 and CDR2: MNHEY, SMNVEV (reference sequence). The CDR3, as DNA: TGTGCCAGCAGTTCAGGGACATCGGGGTCTTACTACGAGCAGTACTTC. It encodes CASSSGTSGSYYEQYF.

This clone came up a few times. The J gene is TRBJ1-2, the V gene TRBV30; D not certain. CDR3 length: 10 residues. The V gene's germline CDR1 is GTSNPN and CDR2 SVGIG (reference sequence). The V end was cut by 5 bases, the J end by 8 bases, with 9 bases between. The CDR3 loop reads CAWGSGGYTF. CDR3 bases: TGTGCCTGGGGCTCGGGGGGCTACACCTTC.

CDR3 sequence reads: CASSSDSDTEAFF. CDR3 sequence (DNA): TGTGCCAGCAGTTCTGACTCAGACACTGAAGCTTTCTTT. The chain recombines TRBV7-9 with TRBJ1-1; D unresolved. Germline CDR1 reads SEHNR; CDR2 reads FQNEAQ (reference sequence). The CDR3 has 13 amino acids. Trimming left V 6 bases short and J 3 bases short, with 11 bases between.

This clone showed up just a few times. The chain is built from TRBV29-1 and TRBJ1-5; 10 bases are shared with TRBD1. CDR1 SQVTM and CDR2 ANQGSEA come from the germline V gene. The V gene end was trimmed by 7 bases and the J gene end by 4 bases; junction bases not matched to a gene: 4. This CDR3 is built from 13 residues. CDR3 in DNA: TGCAGCGCTGGGACAGGGGTTAATCAGCCCCAGCATTTT. Amino acids: CSAGTGVNQPQHF.

This clone occurred a few times. The chain has TRBV5-1 and TRBJ2-2; 7 nucleotides agree with TRBD1. There are 18 residues in the CDR3. V shed 0 bases, J shed 0 bases, and the junction held 8 bases outside the gene matches. The V gene's germline CDR1 is SGHRS and CDR2 YFSETQ. In DNA, the CDR3 is TGCGCCAGCAGCTTGGGGGCCTGGGACAGCGCGAACACCGGGGAGCTGTTTTTT. This sequence encodes CASSLGAWDSANTGELFF.

The chain has TRBV27 and TRBJ1-2, with 8 bases fitting TRBD1. The germline V gene has CDR1 MNHEY and CDR2 SMNVEV (reference sequence). Germline trimming cut 4 bases from V and 4 bases from J; bases unmatched to any gene: 20. There are 19 residues in the CDR3. The CDR3 nucleotides are TGTGCCAGCAGTTCCCATACCTCGATCAAGGACAGGGTGCCCTATGGCTACACCTTC. Amino acids: CASSSHTSIKDRVPYGYTF.

This clone was observed a handful of times. V usage is TRBV11-2 and J usage is TRBJ2-1; 14 bases agree with TRBD2. This CDR3 has 16 residues. Per the germline V gene, CDR1 is SGHAT and CDR2 is FQNNGV. V was clipped by 5 bases and J by 8 bases; unmatched bases: 8. This CDR3 reads CASSTRLAGGNDEQFF. Here the CDR3 DNA reads TGTGCCAGCAGCACCAGACTAGCGGGGGGGAACGATGAGCAGTTCTTC. Full variable domain (rest looked up from reference TRBV11-2 and TRBJ2-1): EAGVAQSPRYKIIEKRQSVAFWCNPISGHATLYWYQQILGQGPKLLIQFQNNGVVDDSQLPKDRFSAERLKGVDSTLKIQPAKLEDSAVYLCASSTRLAGGNDEQFFGPGTRLTVL.

The chain carries TRBV4-2 and TRBJ1-6; D gene ambiguous. The germline V gene encodes CDR1 LGHNA and CDR2 YNFKEQ. V lost 0 bases and J lost 7, with 10 bases in between. This CDR3 is 15 amino acids long. The CDR3 loop is CASSQERPDNSPLHF. Written as DNA, the CDR3 is TGTGCCAGCAGCCAAGAGAGGCCAGACAATTCACCCCTCCACTTT.